This TCR beta chain was identified during a study of blood T cells in healthy people across ages (dated by TCRdb to the mid-2010s). About the full investigation: In model experiments, roughly one uniquely barcoded TCR beta cDNA molecule per two T cells was captured by template switching. To avoid experimental bias, donors of different ages were randomly spread across the sequencing lanes. The study measured age-related changes in TCR beta repertoire diversity using deep sequencing normalized with unique cDNA molecular identifiers. Four age groups were formed from the donors: young (average 16 years), middle-aged (just under 40), aged (62) and long-lived (approximately 78). Using the same blood draw, the study looked at two additional independent replicas of 1 million unique cDNA reads for two donors, one aged 18 to 29 and the other aged 80 or older. Results the study describes overall, beyond this receptor: Estimates of total diversity based on one million sequenced T cells were considered lower bounds and underestimates. Because profiling used bulk unsorted PBMCs, naive and antigen-experienced compartments could not be compared conclusively. Because donor CMV infection status was unknown, age-related changes in expanded clonotypes were potentially confounded. The long-lived group showed more naive CD4+ T cells, fewer expanded clones and increased TCR diversity than the aged group, suggesting age selection. Observed TCR beta diversity per million T cells fell roughly linearly with age, and a significant reduction was already apparent by age approximately 40. The percentage of naive T cells measured by flow cytometry correlated strongly with observed TCR beta diversity.

From its cysteine to its phenylalanine, the CDR3 spans 15 amino acids. Solely the CDR3 DNA is kept, with 45 bases framed from the first base. V is clipped by 1 base and J by 6 bases, and the sequence between their germline boundaries is 13 bases long. Per the germline V gene, SGHAT is the CDR1 and FQNNGV is the CDR2. The roughly 39 donors, aged 6 to 90 years, were systemically healthy Caucasian individuals from Russia. Each donor gave roughly 9 milliliters of peripheral blood, drawn into EDTA-treated Vacutainer tubes. PBMCs were isolated by Ficoll-Paque density-gradient centrifugation, with at least 6 million obtained per sample. Trizol reagent was used to extract total RNA from the PBMCs, yielding at least 6 micrograms per sample. For every donor, an aliquot of PBMCs went through flow cytometry to measure the percentages of naive CD45RAhigh/CD27high T cells. The library was obtained by 5' RACE. The instrument was an Illumina HiSeq 2500. A second PCR of roughly 7 to 11 cycles was performed with a sample-barcoded 5' primer and a J-beta primer mix. Each TCR beta cDNA molecule received a unique molecular identifier from a template-switch 5' adaptor carrying 12 random nucleotides. Each sample yielded at least 2.5 million CDR3-containing paired-end reads. The Mint cDNA synthesis kit, primed by a TRBC-specific oligonucleotide, was used to synthesize first-strand cDNA from all RNA. All cDNA was treated with uracil-DNA glycosylase and then went through a first 18-cycle PCR with the universal primers M1SS and BC2_uni_R. The original methods were these. Normalization of each sample was performed by random selection of 1 million high-quality reads, each carrying a distinct molecular identifier. Reads sharing molecular identifiers were discarded rather than binned into consensus sequences. MiTCR, run with a Q25 quality threshold and the strictest error-elimination algorithm, handled CDR3 identification, clonotype clustering and error correction. A nonparametric unseen species model using Euler transformation provided a lower-bound estimate of total TCR beta diversity. The public reads were reprocessed in TCRdb via fastp at Q25 and MiXCR, keeping in-frame beta chains. For every CDR3 protein sequence, its rows merge into one entry that carries the most common genes and DNA. The V and J calls, along with clone size, are taken from TCRdb and not from the paper's own processing. The sample table lists 1.5 million to 2 million distinct CDR3 sequences, about 50% of them with a count of one. Roughly 2% of the sample is taken by the ten largest.

Comments on this clonotype: No cognate antigen has been identified for it. No much larger clone is present one base from it, and per-base qualities are unavailable.

The sequence derives from a woman in her forties in good health. The V and J segments used are TRBV11-2 and TRBJ2-1; the D gene is perhaps TRBD2, on 6 matching bases. The source material was blood. The CDR3 protein: CASSLVGGSFNEQFF. DNA sequence: TGTGCCAGCAGCTTAGTTGGGGGGAGTTTCAATGAGCAGTTCTTC.